This note documents a single T cell receptor beta chain sequence. Trimming removed 3 bases from V and 6 bases from J; junction bases left unmatched: 10. The CDR3 length is 15 residues. Germline lookup yields CDR1 LGHNA and CDR2 YSLEER. Using immunoSEQ multiplex PCR, the repertoire was profiled, and TCRdb retains in-frame clones only, with some absent. The sample includes some 200,000 clones, roughly 91% of them seen just once. The data were taken from a study of control samples from healthy donors and cancer patients. The sequenced sample consisted of blood. The J gene is TRBJ2-7, the V gene TRBV4-3; 8 bases match TRBD2. The TCR comes from a woman in her twenties or thirties in good health. CDR3 sequence (DNA): TGCGCCAGCAGCCATTTCCGGGCGGGAGGCCCCGAGCAGTACTTC. This codes for CASSHFRAGGPEQYF.